A selection of T cell receptor beta chains follows, all from one sample in a study of blood T cell repertoires in COVID-19. The protocol was immunoSEQ multiplex PCR, while the TCRdb copy is restricted to in-frame clones and leaves out a portion. The data show some 130,000 clones, with 81% seen just once and over 7.5% held by the top ten. Sequencing was carried out using peripheral blood. Receptors were obtained from a woman in her sixties with active or convalescent COVID-19. The CDR3 runs from the conserved cysteine through the conserved F or W. Fields, in order: clone size, V gene, D gene, J gene, CDR3 protein, CDR3 DNA. D genes are given only for firm matches. Clone size is not always given. Where it is, it says once, few, many or a class for expanded clones.

-	TRBV19	-	TRBJ1-1	CASSTSPTGNTEAFF	TGTGCCAGTAGTACCTCCCCGACAGGGAACACTGAAGCTTTCTTT
few	TRBV25-1	TRBD1	TRBJ2-7	CASRDRGDSYYEQYF	TGTGCCAGCAGAGACAGGGGGGACTCTTACTACGAGCAGTACTTC
-	TRBV6-5	TRBD1	TRBJ1-5	CASSLDRGHSFPQHF	TGTGCCAGCAGTTTGGACAGGGGCCACTCATTTCCCCAGCATTTT
-	TRBV7-9	-	TRBJ1-5	CASSHDGRHGQPQHF	TGTGCCAGCAGCCACGACGGGAGGCACGGTCAGCCCCAGCATTTT
-	TRBV28	TRBD2	TRBJ2-7	CASHETSGYIYEQYF	TGTGCCAGCCATGAGACTAGCGGATATATTTACGAGCAGTACTTC
-	TRBV18	TRBD2	TRBJ2-3	CASSPGLGGKSDTQYF	TGTGCCAGCTCACCGGGACTAGGCGGGAAATCAGATACGCAGTATTTT
once	TRBV7-2	TRBD2	TRBJ2-5	CASSLAVAGGGPGTQYF	TGTGCCAGCAGCTTAGCGGTAGCGGGAGGGGGCCCGGGGACCCAGTACTTC
-	TRBV11-2	-	TRBJ2-3	CASSPQTALGATQYF	TGTGCCAGCAGCCCCCAAACAGCACTTGGCGCTACGCAGTATTTT
-	TRBV9	TRBD1	TRBJ1-6	CASSPSILFSGQGMYSPLHF	TGTGCCAGCAGCCCATCCATCCTTTTTTCGGGACAGGGGATGTATTCACCCCTCCACTTT
few	TRBV30	-	TRBJ1-6	CAWGLPTGGGSSPLHF	TGTGCCTGGGGGTTACCCACGGGAGGCGGTAGTTCACCCCTCCACTTT
few	TRBV3-1/TRBV3-2	-	TRBJ2-7	CASSPSLSRRSYEQYF	TGTGCCAGCAGCCCATCCCTGTCGCGGAGGAGCTACGAGCAGTACTTC
-	TRBV30	-	TRBJ1-1	CAWTHWGDTEAFF	TGTGCCTGGACCCACTGGGGGGACACTGAAGCTTTCTTT
once	TRBV29-1	TRBD1	TRBJ2-1	CSVHKDRGRNNEQFF	TGCAGCGTACACAAGGACAGGGGGCGCAACAATGAGCAGTTCTTC
once	TRBV28	-	TRBJ2-6	CASSLIGDSGANVLTF	TGTGCCAGCAGTTTAATCGGGGACTCTGGGGCCAACGTCCTGACTTTC
-	TRBV28	-	TRBJ2-5	CASTSRETQYF	TGTGCCAGCACCTCTCGGGAGACCCAGTACTTC
-	TRBV4-1	TRBD2	TRBJ2-2	CASSQDRLAGVNTGELFF	TGCGCCAGCAGCCAAGATCGGCTAGCGGGAGTCAACACCGGGGAGCTGTTTTTT
-	TRBV6-5	TRBD2	TRBJ2-1	CASSFPSGSINEQFF	TGTGCCAGCAGTTTCCCAAGCGGGAGTATCAATGAGCAGTTCTTC
-	TRBV7-2	TRBD2	TRBJ2-3	CASSLMGGPSDTQYF	TGTGCCAGCAGCTTAATGGGAGGGCCATCAGATACGCAGTATTTT
-	TRBV28	-	TRBJ2-4	CASSPRVAKNIQYF	TGTGCCAGCAGTCCACGCGTAGCCAAAAACATTCAGTACTTC
-	TRBV3-1/TRBV3-2	-	TRBJ2-2	CASSQARGTGELFF	TGTGCCAGCAGCCAAGCCAGGGGCACCGGGGAGCTGTTTTTT
-	TRBV5-4	-	TRBJ1-2	CASSLTGRTYGYTF	TGTGCCAGCAGCTTGACAGGAAGAACCTATGGCTACACCTTC
-	TRBV7-9	-	TRBJ2-5	CASSLQGLGTQYF	TGTGCCAGCAGCTTACAGGGCTTAGGGACCCAGTACTTC
few	TRBV5-1	-	TRBJ1-2	CASSLGGGLPNYGYTF	TGCGCCAGCAGCTTGGGAGGAGGGTTGCCTAACTATGGCTACACCTTC
-	TRBV9	TRBD2	TRBJ2-3	CASSGTSGIADTQYF	TGTGCCAGCAGCGGGACTAGCGGGATCGCAGATACGCAGTATTTT
-	TRBV27	TRBD2	TRBJ2-1	CASSTTSGGDEQFF	TGTGCCAGCAGTACTACTAGCGGGGGCGATGAGCAGTTCTTC
-	TRBV6-2/TRBV6-3	-	TRBJ1-5	CASSPLGGGGNQPQHF	TGTGCCAGCAGTCCCTTAGGAGGAGGAGGCAATCAGCCCCAGCATTTT
-	TRBV30	-	TRBJ1-2	CAWSDRDYGYTF	TGTGCCTGGAGTGACAGGGATTATGGCTACACCTTC
-	TRBV7-9	-	TRBJ1-2	CASSPRSAGVVYGYTF	TGTGCCAGCAGCCCCAGGTCGGCAGGGGTAGTCTATGGCTACACCTTC
-	TRBV19	-	TRBJ1-3	CASSTRQTGNTIYF	TGTGCCAGTAGTACAAGACAGACTGGAAACACCATATATTTT
once	TRBV7-9	-	TRBJ2-1	CASRLGDFYNEQFF	TGTGCCAGCAGGTTAGGCGATTTTTACAATGAGCAGTTCTTC
-	TRBV5-4	-	TRBJ2-1	CASSSGDPGGPQFF	TGTGCCAGCAGCTCGGGAGATCCCGGGGGGCCGCAGTTCTTC
-	TRBV7-9	-	TRBJ1-5	CASSADSGNQPQHF	TGTGCCAGCAGCGCCGACTCGGGGAATCAGCCCCAGCATTTT
-	TRBV28	-	TRBJ2-3	CASSPDRATDTQYF	TGTGCCAGCAGCCCGGACAGAGCCACAGATACGCAGTATTTT
-	TRBV7-2	TRBD1	TRBJ1-6	CASSLVGGGGSPLHF	TGTGCCAGCAGCTTAGTAGGGGGCGGTGGCTCACCCCTCCACTTT
-	TRBV6-6	TRBD1	TRBJ1-2	CASSYPGQGGYTF	TGTGCCAGCAGTTACCCGGGACAGGGTGGCTACACCTTC
-	TRBV27	TRBD2	TRBJ2-2	CASSLSGLAGGNTGELFF	TGTGCCAGCAGTTTATCAGGACTAGCGGGAGGGAACACCGGGGAGCTGTTTTTT
-	TRBV7-9	-	TRBJ2-7	CASSSSGRFSYEQYF	TGTGCCAGCAGCTCGTCGGGGAGGTTCTCCTACGAGCAGTACTTC
-	TRBV2	-	TRBJ1-6	CASKAGSSSSPLHF	TGTGCCAGCAAAGCGGGCAGTTCTAGTTCACCCCTCCACTTT
-	TRBV3-1/TRBV3-2	TRBD1	TRBJ1-4	CASSQTGSEKLFF	TGTGCCAGCAGCCAGACAGGGTCTGAAAAACTGTTTTTT
once	TRBV21-1	-	TRBJ2-2	CASSKIRDRNPNTGELFF	TGTGCCAGCAGCAAAATCCGGGACAGAAACCCGAACACCGGGGAGCTGTTTTTT
-	TRBV19	-	TRBJ2-7	CASSSRTEGRWRIYEQYF	TGTGCCAGTAGTAGCCGGACGGAGGGGCGATGGCGGATCTACGAGCAGTACTTC
-	TRBV4-2	TRBD2	TRBJ2-7	CASSRTSGPSYEQYF	TGTGCCAGCAGCAGGACTAGCGGGCCCTCCTACGAGCAGTACTTC
once	TRBV5-1	-	TRBJ1-5	CASSLGQGGNQPQHF	TGCGCCAGCAGCTTGGGGCAGGGCGGCAATCAGCCCCAGCATTTT
many	TRBV28	TRBD2	TRBJ2-1	CASRFPSRVRRGVGRENNEQFF	TGTGCCAGCAGGTTTCCATCCAGGGTGCGTCGGGGGGTGGGGCGGGAGAACAATGAGCAGTTCTTC
-	TRBV18	-	TRBJ1-5	CASSSQGNQPQHF	TGTGCCAGCTCATCGCAGGGGAATCAGCCCCAGCATTTT
-	TRBV6-2/TRBV6-3	TRBD2	TRBJ2-1	CASSYPTSGRAAYNEQFF	TGTGCCAGCAGTTACCCGACTAGCGGGAGGGCCGCCTACAATGAGCAGTTCTTC
few	TRBV28	TRBD1	TRBJ1-2	CASSLTGVRGYTF	TGTGCCAGCAGTCTGACAGGGGTACGAGGCTACACCTTC
-	TRBV5-1	-	TRBJ1-2	CASSFSGTGEPNYGYTF	TGCGCCAGCAGCTTTTCCGGAACGGGGGAGCCCAACTATGGCTACACCTTC
once	TRBV5-6	-	TRBJ2-5	CASSLLPTRETQYF	TGTGCCAGCAGCTTACTACCTACGAGAGAGACCCAGTACTTC
-	TRBV5-1	-	TRBJ1-4	CASSPGASNEKLFF	TGCGCCAGCAGCCCAGGGGCGAGTAATGAAAAACTGTTTTTT
-	TRBV7-2	TRBD1	TRBJ2-3	CASSSRTGGTDTQYF	TGTGCCAGCAGCTCCCGGACAGGGGGGACAGATACGCAGTATTTT
few	TRBV7-6	-	TRBJ2-5	CASSSSPGKGKETQYF	TGTGCCAGCAGCTCTTCTCCGGGGAAAGGAAAAGAGACCCAGTACTTC
-	TRBV19	-	TRBJ1-1	CASSANPRENTEAFF	TGTGCCAGTAGCGCCAATCCCCGGGAGAACACTGAAGCTTTCTTT
once	TRBV7-9	TRBD2	TRBJ2-2	CASSSRLAMNTGELFF	TGTGCCAGCAGCTCAAGACTAGCGATGAACACCGGGGAGCTGTTTTTT